These 8 T cell receptor delta chains were all obtained from the same sample, sequenced in a study of gamma-delta chains in newborns, infants, children. TCRdb called clones anew from the reads with CATT. The table shows about 11,000 delta-chain clones, with over 8% occurring only once. The specimen was blood. The source of these receptors is a child who was a newborn, infant or young child, either healthy, febrile or measles-vaccinated (not recorded which).

The chain joins TRDV2 to TRDJ1; tentative D call: TRDD3 (7 bases). Trimming removed 0 bases at V and 0 bases at J, with 25 bases between. The CDR3 runs 20 residues. Germline CDR1 GEAIGNYY, CDR2 EKD. Written as DNA, the CDR3 is TGTGCCTGTGACACCTTGAGTCCTACCCCGTACTGGGGCGACACCGATAAACTCATCTTT. Amino acid sequence: CACDTLSPTPYWGDTDKLIF.

The chain carries TRDV2 and TRDJ1; TRDD3 might be the D (6 bases). The J gene was not available in TCRdb and was assigned here by matching the DNA to germline segments. Germline V gene lookup returns CDR1 GEAIGNYY and CDR2 EKD. The CDR3 extends over 13 amino acids. V lost 0 bases and J lost 4, with 8 bases in between. This chain's CDR3 is CACDTWGGDKLIF. The CDR3 coding sequence is TGTGCCTGTGACACCTGGGGGGGCGATAAACTCATCTTT.

This clone was detected a few times. This rearrangement joins TRDV2 to TRDJ1; 9 nucleotides agree with TRDD3. The CDR3 extends over 16 amino acids. The ends lost 3 bases at V and 1 base at J; junction bases unmatched: 8. The germline CDR1 and CDR2 sequences are GEAIGNYY and EKD. The CDR3 sequence: CACDSILGETTDKLIF. The CDR3 region has the DNA TGTGCCTGTGACTCCATACTGGGGGAGACCACCGATAAACTCATCTTT.

This clone has just a few counts. The rearrangement joins TRDV3 to TRDJ1; weak D call: TRDD3 (5 bases). The CDR3 spans 13 residues. V was clipped by 2 bases and J by 5 bases, with 15 bases between them. CDR1 is TVYSNPD, CDR2 GDNSRS, per germline (reference sequence). The DNA for the CDR3 is TGTGCCTTTGAGCTTCAGCGGGGAGATAAACTCATCTTT. Protein: CAFELQRGDKLIF. The variable domain in full, with the rest retrieved from reference TRDV3 and TRDJ1, is CDKVTQSSPDQTVASGSEVVLLCTYDTVYSNPDLFWYRIRPDYSFQFVFYGDNSRSEGADFTQGRFSVKHILTQKAFHLVISPVRTEDSATYYCAFELQRGDKLIFGKGTRVTVEP.

The V call is TRDV1, the J call TRDJ1, with 8 bases identical to TRDD3. The V segment lost 2 bases and the J segment 0 bases; nucleotides outside the gene matches: 14. The germline CDR1 and CDR2 sequences are TSWWSYY and QGS. This CDR3 has 19 residues. The CDR3 here is CALGEVSPAGGYNTDKLIF. Here the CDR3 DNA reads TGTGCTCTTGGGGAAGTCTCTCCGGCAGGGGGATATAACACCGATAAACTCATCTTT.

The chain links TRDV2 to TRDJ1; D ambiguous. V lost 0 bases and J 2 bases, leaving 15 bases between the germline ends. The CDR3 spans 16 residues. Germline V gene lookup returns CDR1 GEAIGNYY and CDR2 EKD. The CDR3 DNA reads as TGTGCCTGTGACACCTTGGGAGAAGATAATACCGATAAACTCATCTTT. This gives the protein CACDTLGEDNTDKLIF.

Comment on this clone: This sample includes further DNA sequences coding for the same CDR3. The chain couples TRDV2 to TRDJ3, with 12 bases matching TRDD3. Germline V gives CDR1 GEAIGNYY, CDR2 EKD. The CDR3 is made up of 19 amino acids. Losses at the gene ends were 3 bases for V and 3 bases for J; bases not matched to a gene: 8. The CDR3: CACDRVLGDTSWDTRQMFF. The CDR3 coding sequence is TGTGCCTGTGACCGCGTACTGGGGGATACTAGCTGGGACACCCGACAGATGTTTTTC.

The chain links TRDV2 to TRDJ1; 8 bases align to TRDD3. The trim removed 3 bases at V and 0 bases at J, leaving 14 bases unmatched. Germline CDR1 is GEAIGNYY and CDR2 is EKD. The length of the CDR3 is 18 residues. CDR3 sequence reads: CACDGLGDPSLYTDKLIF. The DNA for the CDR3 is TGTGCCTGTGACGGTCTGGGGGACCCAAGCTTGTACACCGATAAACTCATCTTT.